The entry that follows covers one TCR beta chain sequence. Its specificity is not known. RNA in its total form was extracted from whole blood, and T cells were not sorted. Each CDR3 protein gets one entry in TCRdb, which reprocessed the 5' RACE reads and gives no DNA. The sample table sets out 200,000 to 250,000 distinct CDR3 sequences. The data stem from a study of monozygotic twins with inflammatory bowel disease. Study outcomes and limitations: Healthy co-twins showed greater TCRbeta diversity (inverse Simpson) than IBD patients. Nothing supported a single strong signal or clonotype that was associated with IBD.

The CDR3 has 15 residues. Germline V gives CDR1 LNHDA, CDR2 SQIVND (reference sequence). This clonotype was obtained from a human donor with ulcerative colitis or Crohn's disease, or a healthy co-twin of an affected twin (not recorded which). The sequenced material came from blood. The chain recombines TRBV19 with TRBJ2-1; the TRBD2 assignment by TCRdb is unverifiable without DNA. The CDR3 is CASSTSSQVYNEQFF.